A selection of T cell receptor beta chains follows, all from one sample in a study of CD8 T cells in Susac syndrome. Using its own MiXCR run on the immunoSEQ multiplex PCR reads, TCRdb lists one record per CDR3 protein. Among around 170,000 distinct CDR3 sequences listed, around 96% were seen once. The sequenced sample was CD8+ T cells from PBMCs. Receptor source: a human donor with multiple sclerosis. CDR3s include the opening cysteine and the closing phenylalanine or tryptophan. Fields, in order: D gene, J gene, clone size, V gene, CDR3 DNA, CDR3 protein. A D gene is named only where the DNA matches it firmly. Not every row has a clone size; where given, it reads once, few, many or a size class.

D gene: -; J gene: TRBJ2-3; clone size: -; V gene: TRBV4-1; CDR3 DNA: TGCGCCAGCGAAAAGGAGGGCGGTAGCGGTCTTAGCACAGATACGCAGTATTTT; CDR3 protein: CASEKEGGSGLSTDTQYF
D gene: TRBD2; J gene: TRBJ2-1; clone size: -; V gene: TRBV6-5; CDR3 DNA: TGTGCCAGCAGTTATTCTAGCGGGAATCGTAATGAGCAGTTCTTC; CDR3 protein: CASSYSSGNRNEQFF
D gene: TRBD1; J gene: TRBJ1-5; clone size: -; V gene: TRBV27; CDR3 DNA: TGTGCCAGCAGGCCAACAGGGGTTGGACATCAGCCCCAGCATTTT; CDR3 protein: CASRPTGVGHQPQHF
D gene: TRBD1; J gene: TRBJ2-7; clone size: -; V gene: TRBV28; CDR3 DNA: TGTGCCAGCCGCGGGACAGGCCCAAGTTACGAGCAGTACTTC; CDR3 protein: CASRGTGPSYEQYF
D gene: -; J gene: TRBJ1-2; clone size: -; V gene: TRBV11-2; CDR3 DNA: TGTGCCAGCAGCCCAGGGATTAACTATGGCTACACCTTC; CDR3 protein: CASSPGINYGYTF
D gene: TRBD1; J gene: TRBJ2-2; clone size: -; V gene: TRBV13; CDR3 DNA: TGTGCCAGCAGCCCGTTTGGGGACAGGGGTAACACCGGGGAGCTGTTTTTT; CDR3 protein: CASSPFGDRGNTGELFF
D gene: -; J gene: TRBJ2-7; clone size: -; V gene: TRBV2; CDR3 DNA: TGTGCCAGCAGTGAAGATGCGCGTTCTCTGTACGAGCAGTACTTC; CDR3 protein: CASSEDARSLYEQYF
D gene: TRBD2; J gene: TRBJ2-1; clone size: -; V gene: TRBV20-1; CDR3 DNA: TGCAGTGCTAGAGATGGAGCTAGCGGGGGGACTTACAATGAGCAGTTCTTC; CDR3 protein: CSARDGASGGTYNEQFF
D gene: -; J gene: TRBJ2-2; clone size: -; V gene: TRBV6-6; CDR3 DNA: TGTGCCAGCAGGGGGGACACCGGGGAGCTGTTTTTT; CDR3 protein: CASRGDTGELFF
D gene: -; J gene: TRBJ2-7; clone size: -; V gene: TRBV15; CDR3 DNA: TGTGCCACCAGCAGGTATCCAGGGGAACCCTCCTACGAGCAGTACTTC; CDR3 protein: CATSRYPGEPSYEQYF
D gene: TRBD2; J gene: TRBJ2-7; clone size: once; V gene: TRBV7-9; CDR3 DNA: TGTGCCAGCAGCTTACTAGCGGGAGGCCCCCACGAGCAGTACTTC; CDR3 protein: CASSLLAGGPHEQYF
D gene: TRBD1; J gene: TRBJ2-7; clone size: once; V gene: TRBV28; CDR3 DNA: TGTGCCACCGAACGGGACAGGCTGACCTACGAGCAGTACTTC; CDR3 protein: CATERDRLTYEQYF
D gene: TRBD1; J gene: TRBJ2-1; clone size: -; V gene: TRBV29-1; CDR3 DNA: TGCAGCGTTGGGCGTGGGGACAGATACTACAATGAGCAGTTCTTC; CDR3 protein: CSVGRGDRYYNEQFF
D gene: -; J gene: TRBJ2-7; clone size: -; V gene: TRBV10-3; CDR3 DNA: TGTGCCATCAGTGTGGGGGTCTCCTACGAGCAGTACTTC; CDR3 protein: CAISVGVSYEQYF
D gene: TRBD1; J gene: TRBJ2-2; clone size: -; V gene: TRBV29-1; CDR3 DNA: TGCAGCGCCAGGGACAGGGGTTCCGGGGAGCTGTTTTTT; CDR3 protein: CSARDRGSGELFF
D gene: TRBD1; J gene: TRBJ1-1; clone size: once; V gene: TRBV5-1; CDR3 DNA: TGCGCCAGCACTGACAGGGGTTTGACTGAAGCTTTCTTT; CDR3 protein: CASTDRGLTEAFF
D gene: -; J gene: TRBJ2-7; clone size: -; V gene: TRBV7-9; CDR3 DNA: TGTGCCAGCAGCCGACGACAGGACTACGAGCAGTACTTC; CDR3 protein: CASSRRQDYEQYF
D gene: -; J gene: TRBJ1-1; clone size: -; V gene: TRBV9; CDR3 DNA: TGTGCCAGCAGCGTAGAATCGAGGGGAGACGCTTTCTTT; CDR3 protein: CASSVESRGDAFF
D gene: -; J gene: TRBJ2-1; clone size: -; V gene: TRBV5-1; CDR3 DNA: TGCGCCTCCAGCACGGGGATAGGCAATGAGCAGTTCTTC; CDR3 protein: CASSTGIGNEQFF
D gene: -; J gene: TRBJ1-2; clone size: -; V gene: TRBV12-3/TRBV12-4; CDR3 DNA: TGTGCCAGCAGTCCCGGGGGTTATTATGGCTACACCTTC; CDR3 protein: CASSPGGYYGYTF
D gene: -; J gene: TRBJ1-2; clone size: -; V gene: TRBV5-4; CDR3 DNA: TGTGCCAGCAGCTTGGACATTAACTATGGCTACACCTTC; CDR3 protein: CASSLDINYGYTF
D gene: -; J gene: TRBJ1-5; clone size: once; V gene: TRBV4-1; CDR3 DNA: TGCGCCAGCAGCCAAGAAGAAGCTCAGCCCCAGCATTTT; CDR3 protein: CASSQEEAQPQHF
D gene: TRBD1; J gene: TRBJ2-7; clone size: -; V gene: TRBV5-1; CDR3 DNA: TGCGCCAGCACCCGGACAGGGATCGCCTCGATAGACGAGCAGTACTTC; CDR3 protein: CASTRTGIASIDEQYF
D gene: -; J gene: TRBJ2-7; clone size: -; V gene: TRBV5-6; CDR3 DNA: TGTGCCAGCAGCAACTCCCGCCCCTACGAGCAGTACTTC; CDR3 protein: CASSNSRPYEQYF
D gene: -; J gene: TRBJ1-1; clone size: -; V gene: TRBV3-1; CDR3 DNA: TGTGCCAGCAGCCAACCAAACAGGGAACCTGAAGCTTTCTTT; CDR3 protein: CASSQPNREPEAFF
D gene: -; J gene: TRBJ1-1; clone size: -; V gene: TRBV4-1; CDR3 DNA: TGCGCCAGCAGCCTAGGGGGTGAGAGCACTGAAGCTTTCTTT; CDR3 protein: CASSLGGESTEAFF
D gene: TRBD1; J gene: TRBJ2-1; clone size: -; V gene: TRBV28; CDR3 DNA: TGTGCCACTACACAGGGGGCGGCCTACAATGAGCAGTTCTTC; CDR3 protein: CATTQGAAYNEQFF